The source of this T cell receptor beta chain is a study of human T cells and chemical hapten exposure (dated by TCRdb to 2020 to 2022). In the study overall: For sensitization, 2% DPC in acetone was applied to a 2 cm by 2 cm area of upper inner arm skin. Throughout the study period of 20 to 30 weeks, patients also received therapeutic DPC doses to the scalp every week. The patient cohort, mostly female, included alopecia areata with under or over 50% scalp involvement, alopecia totalis and alopecia universalis. Patch tests used Finn chambers with 0.01% DPC on the upper back, scored after 6 days by International Contact Dermatitis Research Group standards. The libraries were sequenced as a pool, and the TCR yield per sample differed mostly because of small variations in library volumes within the pool. Blood samples were taken from patients before sensitization (week 0) and then at 2, 6 and about 24 weeks after DPC sensitization. Each blood RNA sample was used to sequence both TCR alpha and TCR beta chains. In alopecia patients, the study followed how the peripheral blood TCR repertoire changed in vivo over primary and secondary sensitization to diphenylcyclopropenone (DPC), a hapten. Around 30 alopecia patients provided blood for TCR sequencing at one to four time points (pre-sensitization, 2, 6 and 24 weeks).

Interpreted using the paper, the time point label stands for: pre-sensitization, week 0. The treatment or condition label on this specimen signifies: therapeutic diphenylcyclopropenone sensitization with weekly scalp DPC. Total RNA was extracted from unfractionated whole blood that had been collected in Tempus Blood RNA tubes. At every patch-test visit, the blood draw took place before the patch test was put on. To be eligible, patients had to be aged 18 to 70, diagnosed with alopecia and judged suitable for DPC therapy, while pregnant patients were excluded. Remarks on this clonotype: The antigen it binds to is not known. This may be a read error: a much more frequent sequence differs by one nucleotide.

Libraries were prepared through RACE. TCRdb names NextSeq 500 as the instrument used. During library preparation, unique molecular identifiers were attached to individual cDNA molecules so that TCRs could be counted quantitatively and reproducibly. On the study's bioinformatics: A median of approximately 96,000 TCRs per sample was observed, with a range of 23,224 to 690,600. The Decombinator software suite was used to annotate V, J and CDR3 in the TCR reads. Every sample was subsampled to the same number of TCRs (28,000) for the PS versus PT1 abundance plots. TCRs were defined as expanded if absent before sensitization and observed at least eight times at the 2-week time point. Using fastp at Q25 and MiXCR, TCRdb reprocessed the public reads and kept productive beta chains. Every entry covers one CDR3 protein and lists the most common genes and DNA from its rows. TCRdb assigned the V and J calls; the authors' analysis was not used. This sample gives approximately 32,000 distinct CDR3 sequences in total; 12% of them show up just once. Of the sample, more than 1.5% is held by the ten largest clones.

From the cysteine through the phenylalanine, the CDR3 covers 17 amino acids. Only the CDR3 portion is preserved as DNA: 51 bases, with reading frame beginning at the first base. The germline V gene gives CDR1 as MGHRA and CDR2 as YSYEKL. Paper-wide results and their limitations: A positive correlation was found between the number of PT1 expanded TCRs and patch test score, with significance reached at thresholds 8, 16 and 32 but not 4. DPC sensitization did not change the number of TCRs with a frequency above 1 in 1000, and there was no evidence of changes in global repertoire structure. Alopecia, a presumed autoimmune disease, was present in all patients, so the immune response of the patients might differ from that of healthy individuals. Expanded TCRs formed significantly more large CDR3 similarity clusters than pre-sensitization or healthy control sets, consistent with antigen-driven responses. Repeated subsampling changed both the strength of the expansion versus patch-test correlation and the threshold at which the correlation became significant.

Sequencing used whole blood, obtained in connection with sensitization to the hapten diphenylcyclopropenone (DPC). The chain links TRBV4-1 with TRBJ2-3; the D gene is unclear. This receptor was obtained from a middle-aged woman with alopecia areata. Some clones in this sample may be carry-over from other donors' samples. The sequence in DNA is TGCGCCAGCAACCAAGGGCGGCTCGGGTGTTGGGCAGATACGCAGTATTTT. This sequence encodes CASNQGRLGCWADTQYF.